Listed below are T cell receptor beta chains from one sample, sequenced in a study of blood T cell repertoires in COVID-19. Sequenced by immunoSEQ multiplex PCR; TCRdb stores in-frame clones only, minus some. The profile shows 35,000 or so clones, under 90% of them singletons. The source material was peripheral blood. All receptors come from a man between 65 and 85 years old with acute or convalescent COVID-19. Each CDR3 is given with its conserved first and last residue. Fields, in order: V gene, clone size, D gene, J gene, CDR3 protein, CDR3 DNA. D genes are given only for firm matches. A row's size may be missing; if present it is once, few, many or a size class.

V gene: TRBV15; clone size: few; D gene: .; J gene: TRBJ1-3; CDR3 protein: CATSRGGEGGTIYF; CDR3 DNA: TGTGCCACCAGCAGAGGCGGAGAAGGTGGCACCATATATTTT
V gene: TRBV19; clone size: .; D gene: .; J gene: TRBJ1-5; CDR3 protein: CASSPIRGYSNQPQHF; CDR3 DNA: TGTGCCAGTAGCCCTATTAGAGGCTATAGCAATCAGCCCCAGCATTTT
V gene: TRBV7-2; clone size: .; D gene: TRBD2; J gene: TRBJ2-1; CDR3 protein: CASSLDSGSRGEQFF; CDR3 DNA: TGTGCCAGCAGCTTGGATAGCGGGAGTAGGGGTGAGCAGTTCTTC
V gene: TRBV11-2; clone size: few; D gene: TRBD2; J gene: TRBJ2-1; CDR3 protein: CASSVLAGAGEQFF; CDR3 DNA: TGTGCCAGCAGCGTCCTAGCGGGAGCTGGAGAGCAGTTCTTC
V gene: TRBV5-6; clone size: .; D gene: TRBD1; J gene: TRBJ2-6; CDR3 protein: CASSLLSGGNVLTF; CDR3 DNA: TGTGCCAGCAGCTTGTTGTCAGGGGGCAACGTCCTGACTTTC
V gene: TRBV9; clone size: .; D gene: .; J gene: TRBJ1-1; CDR3 protein: CASSVVAGTRVGTEAFF; CDR3 DNA: TGTGCCAGCAGCGTAGTTGCAGGGACAAGGGTGGGGACTGAAGCTTTCTTT
V gene: TRBV7-3; clone size: .; D gene: .; J gene: TRBJ2-5; CDR3 protein: CASSQGATPETQYF; CDR3 DNA: TGTGCCAGCAGCCAAGGGGCCACCCCGGAGACCCAGTACTTC
V gene: TRBV7-8; clone size: .; D gene: .; J gene: TRBJ2-7; CDR3 protein: CASSPGLGLLSYEQYF; CDR3 DNA: TGTGCCAGCAGCCCCGGGTTGGGGCTTCTCTCCTACGAGCAGTACTTC
V gene: TRBV11-1; clone size: .; D gene: .; J gene: TRBJ1-5; CDR3 protein: CASSLGGLSNQPQHF; CDR3 DNA: TGTGCCAGCAGCTTAGGGGGACTCAGCAATCAGCCCCAGCATTTT
V gene: TRBV27; clone size: .; D gene: TRBD1; J gene: TRBJ2-7; CDR3 protein: CASSAMRQGIEQYF; CDR3 DNA: TGTGCCAGCAGTGCAATGAGACAGGGTATCGAGCAGTACTTC